The T cell receptor (beta chain) under discussion was sequenced for a study of CD8 T cells in Susac syndrome. This CDR3 is 15 amino acids long. Germline-derived CDR1 and CDR2 are MNHEY and SVGEGT. Trimming removed 3 bases at V and 6 bases at J, with 16 bases between. The authors reverse transcribed about 0.5 to 1 ug RNA with random hexamers. In TCRdb, the immunoSEQ multiplex PCR reads were re-called with MiXCR into one record per CDR3 protein. Of about 140,000 distinct CDR3 sequences listed, approximately 95% are singletons. The receptor comes from a human donor with Susac syndrome. This sequence joins TRBV6-2 or TRBV6-3 and TRBJ2-3, with D unresolved. The specimen sequenced was CD4+ T cells from PBMCs. The CDR3 protein is CASSYALRSLDTQYF. CDR3 nucleotides: TGTGCCAGCAGTTATGCCCTTCGATCTCTGGATACGCAGTATTTT.